These 12 T cell receptor beta chains were all obtained from the same sample, sequenced in a study of shared clonotypes between healthy human individuals. Clones were sequenced by immunoSEQ multiplex PCR, and TCRdb holds only the in-frame ones, with some missing. This sample has about 470,000 clones, with 79% found just once. The specimen was PBMCs. All receptors come from a woman aged 40 to 50 in good health. Some clones in this sample may be carry-over from other donors' samples.

This clone was counted a single time. The chain carries TRBV7-9 and TRBJ2-3; D gene ambiguous. Germline CDR1 and CDR2: SEHNR and FQNEAQ (reference sequence). The V and J ends lost 2 bases and 6 bases respectively, with 12 bases between them. This CDR3 contains 14 residues. Written as DNA, the CDR3 is TGTGCCAGCAGCTTAATGGGATTAGGTGATACGCAGTATTTT. Its translation: CASSLMGLGDTQYF.

The chain uses TRBV2 and TRBJ2-7; 7 bases agree with TRBD1. The V segment lost 4 bases and the J segment 2 bases; nucleotides outside the gene matches: 2. Per germline, CDR1 SNHLY and CDR2 FYNNEI. CDR3 length: 13 residues. This chain's CDR3 is CASSGDSTYEQYF. Here the CDR3 DNA reads TGTGCCAGCAGTGGGGACAGCACCTACGAGCAGTACTTC.

This chain uses TRBV19 with TRBJ1-3; possible D gene TRBD1, 5 bases. The CDR3 has 16 residues. CDR1 is LNHDA, CDR2 SQIVND, per germline (reference sequence). Trimming cost V 3 bases and J 0 bases, with 12 bases left between them. The CDR3 nucleotides read TGTGCCAGTAGTATTGGGGCAGCCGGCTCTGGAAACACCATATATTTT. This gives the protein CASSIGAAGSGNTIYF. The entire variable domain, with the rest obtained from reference TRBV19 and TRBJ1-3, is as follows: DGGITQSPKYLFRKEGQNVTLSCEQNLNHDAMYWYRQDPGQGLRLIYYSQIVNDFQKGDIAEGYSVSREKKESFPLTVTSAQKNPTAFYLCASSIGAAGSGNTIYFGEGSWLTVV.

The genes are TRBV7-2 and TRBJ1-2; D unclear. This CDR3 region has 13 residues. Per germline, CDR1 SGHTA and CDR2 FQGNSA. V was clipped by 5 bases and J by 4 bases, with 11 bases between them. CDR3 protein: CASSPSTSYGYTF. The CDR3 coding sequence is TGTGCCAGCAGCCCTAGTACCAGCTATGGCTACACCTTC. The full variable domain, in which reference TRBV7-2 and TRBJ1-2 provide the parts outside the CDR3, is GAGVSQSPSNKVTEKGKDVELRCDPISGHTALYWYRQSLGQGLEFLIYFQGNSAPDKSGLPSDRFSAERTGGSVSTLTIQRTQQEDSAVYLCASSPSTSYGYTFGSGTRLTVV.

Comments on this clone: This sample includes further DNA sequences coding for the same CDR3. This chain links TRBV7-3 with TRBJ2-1; D might be TRBD1 or TRBD2, each matching 5 bases. From germline, CDR1 is SGHTA and CDR2 FQGTGA. With 6 bases removed from V and 0 bases from J, the gap between germline ends came to 15 bases. The CDR3 extends over 16 amino acids. CDR3 in DNA: TGTGCCAGCAGTCCGAGGGGCGGAGGCTCCTACAATGAGCAGTTCTTC. The encoded protein is CASSPRGGGSYNEQFF.

The chain recombines TRBV2 with TRBJ2-5; D possibly matches TRBD1 or TRBD2 (5 bases each). CDR3 size: 12 residues. CDR1 and CDR2 (germline): SNHLY, FYNNEI. Trimming pared 4 bases from V and 3 bases from J, leaving 6 bases between. This CDR3 reads CASSGDEETQYF. CDR3 in DNA: TGTGCCAGCAGTGGGGACGAAGAGACCCAGTACTTC.

This clone occurred a few times. The rearrangement links TRBV5-1 to TRBJ2-5, with 7 bases matching TRBD2. CDR1 is SGHRS, CDR2 YFSETQ, per germline. This CDR3 comprises 15 residues. The trim removed 1 base at V and 4 bases at J, leaving 7 bases unmatched. The CDR3 coding sequence is TGCGCCAGCAGCTTGAGTGACGGCGGGAGAGAGACCCAGTACTTC. This sequence encodes CASSLSDGGRETQYF.

The chain is built from TRBV30 and TRBJ2-7; D is ambiguous. Germline loops: CDR1 GTSNPN, CDR2 SVGIG (reference sequence). Trimming left V 0 bases short and J 6 bases short, with 15 bases between. The CDR3 is 14 amino acids. The CDR3 loop reads CAWSVATRIREQYF. The CDR3 DNA is TGTGCCTGGAGTGTGGCGACGAGGATCCGCGAGCAGTACTTC. The full variable domain, completed using reference TRBV30 and TRBJ2-7, is SQTIHQWPATLVQPVGSPLSLECTVEGTSNPNLYWYRQAAGRGLQLLFYSVGIGQISSEVPQNLSASRPQDRQFILSSKKLLLSDSGFYLCAWSVATRIREQYFGPGTRLTVT.

The V gene is TRBV2, the J gene TRBJ1-5; 12 nucleotides align to TRBD1. CDR1 is SNHLY and CDR2 is FYNNEI in the germline V gene. This CDR3 is built from 16 residues. V gave up 6 bases and J gave up 6 bases; unmatched junction bases: 9. Here the CDR3 DNA reads TGTGCCAGCAGGGAGTTGGGACAGGGGGCTATTCAGCCCCAGCATTTT. Its protein is CASRELGQGAIQPQHF.

A few counts support this clone. The chain carries TRBV4-1 and TRBJ2-7, with 10 bases fitting TRBD2. The CDR3 runs 18 residues. V gave up 1 base and J gave up 1 base; unmatched junction bases: 10. CDR1 and CDR2 (germline): MGHRA, YSYEKL. CDR3 sequence: CASSQGIAGAGGSYEQYF. The CDR3 DNA is TGCGCCAGCAGCCAAGGGATAGCGGGAGCGGGAGGGTCCTACGAGCAGTACTTC.

V gene TRBV19 combines with J gene TRBJ2-1; D is undetermined. V lost 1 base and J 3 bases, leaving 10 bases between the germline ends. This CDR3 contains 15 residues. Germline V lookup: CDR1 LNHDA, CDR2 SQIVND (reference sequence). The DNA for the CDR3 is TGTGCCAGTAGTATAGCGACGAAAAACTACAATGAGCAGTTCTTC. It specifies CASSIATKNYNEQFF.

This clone showed up just a few times. This chain links TRBV4-1 with TRBJ2-4; 12 bases agree with TRBD1. The length of the CDR3 is 19 residues. Germline-derived CDR1 and CDR2 are MGHRA and YSYEKL. The junction had 13 bases not matched to a gene; V was cut back by 1 base and J by 6 bases. Here the CDR3 reads CASSQVPGGTGGRGNIQYF. For the CDR3, the DNA is TGCGCCAGCAGCCAAGTACCCGGCGGGACAGGGGGCCGGGGAAACATTCAGTACTTC.